The T cell receptor (beta chain) under discussion was sequenced for a study of T cell responses to AZD1222 COVID-19 vaccine. The data were produced by immunoSEQ multiplex PCR, yet TCRdb's version contains in-frame clones alone and is incomplete. The sample has some 120,000 clones, 88% seen once. This clone was seen just once. The CDR3 length is 15 residues. The V and J ends lost 6 bases and 2 bases respectively, with 13 bases between them. The sequenced sample was peripheral blood, obtained on day 0 of MenACWY control vaccination. V is TRBV6-7 and J is TRBJ2-2, with D maybe TRBD1 (6 bases). TRBV6-7 is given ORF status, its function remaining uncertain. The TCR originated in an adult in good health. The CDR3 nucleotides read TGTGCCAGCAGGACGGGACATTTCAACACCGGGGAGCTGTTTTTT. As protein: CASRTGHFNTGELFF.